This TCR beta chain was identified during a study of cytomegalovirus exposure and HLA in healthy donors. Germline V gene sequence: CDR1 SEHNR, CDR2 FQNEAQ (reference sequence). The CDR3 length is 18 residues. V was pared by 0 bases and J by 4 bases, with 4 bases of the junction left unmatched. The donors were part of the validation cohort of 120 or so subjects. That cohort was separate from the first cohort, which comprised 500 to 700 subjects. The data were produced by immunoSEQ multiplex PCR, yet TCRdb's version contains in-frame clones alone and is incomplete. Among about 160,000 clones listed, about four fifths were seen once. This clone has a single count. Its antigen is currently unknown. The study's findings and limits: Cytomegalovirus status was reportedly diagnosed by the classifier with high specificity and sensitivity.

This rearrangement joins TRBV7-9 to TRBJ2-1; 15 bases are a match to TRBD2. The sample was PBMCs. This TCR was sampled from a man aged 30-40 years in good health and CMV-seropositive. The CDR3 nucleotides are TGTGCCAGCAGCTTAGCGGGGACTAGCGGGGGGACATACAATGAGCAGTTCTTC. This sequence encodes CASSLAGTSGGTYNEQFF.